Listed here are 13 T cell receptor beta chains from one sample, sequenced in a study of T cell responses to AZD1222 COVID-19 vaccine. TCRdb keeps only in-frame clones here, not all; method: immunoSEQ multiplex PCR. The sample has roughly 180,000 clones; approximately 94% are singletons. Sequencing was performed on peripheral blood, taken 28 days after the second AZD1222 dose. The receptors were sampled from an adult who received the AZD1222 COVID-19 vaccine.

This chain uses TRBV19 with TRBJ1-6; 9 bases are a match to TRBD1. The V gene end was trimmed by 6 bases and the J gene end by 10 bases; junction bases not matched to a gene: 16. The V gene's germline CDR1 is LNHDA and CDR2 SQIVND (reference sequence). The CDR3 contains 17 residues. In DNA, the CDR3 is TGTGCCAGTAGCCTAGAAAGGACAGGGGATGGTAAATCACCCCTCCACTTT. This gives the protein CASSLERTGDGKSPLHF. The full variable domain, in which reference TRBV19 and TRBJ1-6 provide the parts outside the CDR3, is DGGITQSPKYLFRKEGQNVTLSCEQNLNHDAMYWYRQDPGQGLRLIYYSQIVNDFQKGDIAEGYSVSREKKESFPLTVTSAQKNPTAFYLCASSLERTGDGKSPLHFGNGTRLTVT.

This clone was recorded only once. V usage is TRBV7-2 and J usage is TRBJ1-5; D gene uncertain. Trimming stripped 2 bases from V and 4 bases from J, with 6 bases between. This CDR3 is built from 13 residues. The germline gives CDR1 SGHTA, CDR2 FQGNSA. The CDR3 nucleotides read TGTGCCAGCAGCTTAAAAGTTAATCAGCCCCAGCATTTT. It yields the protein CASSLKVNQPQHF.

This clone was detected only a few times. This chain links TRBV6-1 with TRBJ2-3; TRBD2 matches at 7 bases. The CDR3 consists of 16 residues. Germline values: CDR1 MNHNS, CDR2 SASEGT. The ends lost 2 bases at V and 4 bases at J; junction bases unmatched: 9. The CDR3 nucleotides are TGTGCCAGCAGTGAAAGGATGGGAGGGCCACCAGATACGCAGTATTTT. Residues: CASSERMGGPPDTQYF.

The chain employs TRBV5-1 and TRBJ1-4; D not certain. Per germline, CDR1 SGHRS and CDR2 YFSETQ. Trimming took off 2 bases at V and 0 bases at J, with 8 bases between the two ends. This CDR3 is 15 amino acids long. CDR3 coding DNA: TGCGCCAGCAGCTTAGCAGCCTCAACTAATGAAAAACTGTTTTTT. As protein: CASSLAASTNEKLFF.

The chain uses TRBV7-6 and TRBJ2-5; the D gene is possibly TRBD2 (6 bases). Trimming left V 5 bases short and J 5 bases short, with 12 bases between. The germline gives CDR1 SGHVS, CDR2 FNYEAQ. The CDR3 is made up of 13 amino acids. CDR3 loop: CASSAGSWETQYF. The CDR3 DNA is TGTGCCAGCAGCGCCGGGAGCTGGGAGACCCAGTACTTC.

This chain connects TRBV4-1 to TRBJ2-2; a weak D match, TRBD1 (6 bases). V was pared by 1 base and J by 0 bases, with 6 bases between. The CDR3 runs 15 residues. CDR1 and CDR2 from the germline V gene are MGHRA and YSYEKL. CDR3 in amino acids: CASSQGQANTGELFF. The DNA of the CDR3 is TGCGCCAGCAGCCAAGGACAGGCGAACACCGGGGAGCTGTTTTTT.

The chain is built from TRBV6-5 and TRBJ1-1; the D gene is possibly TRBD1 (5 bases). The germline CDR1 and CDR2 sequences are MNHEY and SVGAGI. V lost 6 bases and J 1 base, leaving 12 bases between the germline ends. This CDR3 has 14 amino acids. This CDR3 is CASRPRTGNTEAFF. CDR3 bases: TGTGCCAGCAGGCCCCGTACAGGGAACACTGAAGCTTTCTTT.

The chain is built from TRBV28 and TRBJ1-4; 7 positions match TRBD1. The V gene end was trimmed by 3 bases and the J gene end by 8 bases; junction bases not matched to a gene: 6. The CDR3 contains 14 residues. Germline V gives CDR1 MDHEN, CDR2 SYDVKM. In nucleotides, the CDR3 is TGTGCCAGCAGTTTCCAGGGGGGTCGAGAAAAACTGTTTTTT. Translation: CASSFQGGREKLFF. The full variable domain, completed using reference TRBV28 and TRBJ1-4, is DVKVTQSSRYLVKRTGEKVFLECVQDMDHENMFWYRQDPGLGLRLIYFSYDVKMKEKGDIPEGYSVSREKKERFSLILESASTNQTSMYLCASSFQGGREKLFFGSGTQLSVL.

CDR3 DNA: TGTGCCAGTAGTATGGGTTCCGGGAGCTCCTATAATTCACCCCTCCACTTT. This gives the protein CASSMGSGSSYNSPLHF. J is TRBJ1-6 and V is TRBV19; D remains ambiguous. The CDR3 sequence is 17 residues long. Germline V gives CDR1 LNHDA, CDR2 SQIVND (reference sequence). Trimming left V 3 bases short and J 0 bases short, with 12 bases between.

In this sample, this clone turned up a few times. This rearrangement joins TRBV7-9 to TRBJ1-2; D possibly corresponds to TRBD1 (6 bases). Per the germline V gene, CDR1 is SEHNR and CDR2 is FQNEAQ (reference sequence). V was pared by 3 bases and J by 7 bases, with 9 bases between. The CDR3 length is 12 residues. The CDR3, as DNA: TGTGCCAGCAGCTTGACAGGTACTGGCTACACCTTC. Translation: CASSLTGTGYTF.

This chain uses TRBV7-2 with TRBJ2-7, with D unresolved. The CDR3 has 16 residues. Trimming removed 5 bases at V and 0 bases at J, with 17 bases between. Per the germline V gene, CDR1 is SGHTA and CDR2 is FQGNSA. Here the CDR3 DNA reads TGTGCCAGCAGCCCTAGTGATGCGATTAGCTCCTACGAGCAGTACTTC. Translated: CASSPSDAISSYEQYF.

The V call is TRBV9, the J call TRBJ2-1; 7 nucleotides align to TRBD2. The V and J ends lost 2 bases and 0 bases, in that order; junction bases with no gene match: 2. Germline lookup yields CDR1 SGDLS and CDR2 YYNGEE. The CDR3 runs to 15 residues. The DNA of the CDR3 is TGTGCCAGCAGCGTTGGCGGGGGCTCCTACAATGAGCAGTTCTTC. Translated: CASSVGGGSYNEQFF.

Only a few counts were recorded for this clone. This chain links TRBV4-1 with TRBJ2-2, with D unclear. The CDR3 is 13 amino acids. V was pared by 3 bases and J by 6 bases, with 8 bases between. CDR1 is MGHRA and CDR2 is YSYEKL in the germline V gene. CDR3: CASSHGGSGELFF. In nucleotides, the CDR3 is TGCGCCAGCAGCCATGGTGGCTCCGGGGAGCTGTTTTTT.